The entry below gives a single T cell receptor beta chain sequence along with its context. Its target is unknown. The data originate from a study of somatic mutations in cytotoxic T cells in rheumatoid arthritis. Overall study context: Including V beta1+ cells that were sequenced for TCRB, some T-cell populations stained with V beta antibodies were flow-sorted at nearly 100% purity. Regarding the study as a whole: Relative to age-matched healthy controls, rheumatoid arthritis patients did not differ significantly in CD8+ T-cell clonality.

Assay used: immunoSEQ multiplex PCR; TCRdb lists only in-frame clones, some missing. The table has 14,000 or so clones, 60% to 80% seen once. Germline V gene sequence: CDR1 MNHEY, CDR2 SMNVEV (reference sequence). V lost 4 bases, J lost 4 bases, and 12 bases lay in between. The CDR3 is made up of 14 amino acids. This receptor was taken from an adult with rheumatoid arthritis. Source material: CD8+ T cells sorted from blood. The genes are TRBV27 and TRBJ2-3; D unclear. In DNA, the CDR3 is TGTGCCAGCAGTTCACAAAGAATGCCAGATACGCAGTATTTT. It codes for CASSSQRMPDTQYF.